The present entry profiles one TCR beta chain with its context. The specificity of this receptor is unknown. No quality values exist for individual bases; no much larger clone is one base distant. Donors formed part of the validation cohort, which comprised 120 subjects and was distinct from the first cohort of several hundred subjects. This sample was included in a study of cytomegalovirus exposure and HLA in healthy donors (dated by TCRdb to 2015 to 2018). The study in broad terms: According to a later analysis, one platform produced both the approximately 110 validation repertoires and the roughly 660 repertoires of the first cohort. To predict cytomegalovirus infection status, the study combined high-throughput TCR immunosequencing, statistical association of individual TCRs with disease status, and machine learning. The study aimed to test whether cataloging public T cell receptors could reveal signatures of past pathogen exposure. Along with the approximately 670-subject first cohort, a separate validation cohort of more than 90 different subjects was used.

The library was obtained by the immunoSEQ multiplex PCR assay. The original pipeline was this. To diagnose cytomegalovirus status from the catalog of TCR beta chain sequences, a statistical classification framework was built. The source is immuneACCESS, and TCRdb retained only in-frame sequences with V and J called. Part of the clones is not carried over; for the studies checked, unresolved V genes explain less than half of this, and the remainder is unexplained. V and J calls and clone size are given by that table; D and trimming were obtained from the DNA. This sample is represented by 100,000 to 150,000 clones; approximately 94% of them were singletons. Together, the top ten hold roughly 1.2% of the sample. CDR1 and CDR2, per the germline V gene, are MNHNS and SASEGT. Unmatched junction bases come to 15, with V trimmed by 0 bases and J by 4 bases. Spanning cysteine to phenylalanine, the CDR3 consists of 19 amino acids. The retained sequence is limited to the CDR3, 57 bases, with the frame set at the first base.

The research as a whole found: In vitro tests confirmed that a few of the cytomegalovirus-associated TCR beta chains recognize cytomegalovirus antigens. The classifier was reported to diagnose cytomegalovirus status with high specificity and sensitivity in both the original and validation cohorts. The study gave a list of 150 to 200 TCR beta chains associated with cytomegalovirus. The authors suggested that the approach could potentially be extended to other disease states and immunological phenotypes. A later analysis lacked HLA typing for the validation cohort, so it scored co-occurrence in that cohort across all 120 repertoires. While some public TCRs were present in many individuals, most TCR sequences turned up only very rarely across donors. Of the cluster scores, roughly 93% were above 0 in a later analysis, which found that TCRs clustered in the first cohort also tended to co-occur in the 110 or so validation repertoires.

Sequenced: PBMCs. The chain links TRBV6-1 with TRBJ1-5; TRBD1 lines up with 7 middle nucleotides. This clonotype was sampled from a woman between 18 and 29 years old in good health and CMV-seronegative. The CDR3 here reads CASSEAYRGMTGSNQPQHF. The nucleotide sequence is given as TGTGCCAGCAGTGAAGCGTACCGTGGAATGACAGGGTCAAATCAGCCCCAGCATTTT.